This record covers a single T cell receptor (beta chain). The source material, RNA transcripts, was used to amplify TCR beta CDR3 regions. The HTBI primer set was used in a first-round RT-PCR of the TCR CDR3. Each CDR3 protein is one row after TCRdb ran MiXCR on the multiplex PCR reads. The sample contains about 350,000 distinct CDR3 sequences, about a fifth of which appear only once. Germline V lookup: CDR1 MGHRA, CDR2 YSYEKL. V lost 4 bases and J lost 7; bases outside the gene matches: 15. The CDR3 covers 16 residues. The data derive from a study of T cells in Graves' hyperthyroidism and ophthalmopathy. Study at large: Once the initial diagnosis was made, peripheral blood was obtained before any treatment.

The study defined stable Graves' hyperthyroidism as no ophthalmopathy progression within 18 months. The TCR was taken from a woman aged 18-29 years with Graves' hyperthyroidism. The sequenced sample was blood. This sequence joins TRBV4-1 and TRBJ2-5; 7 bases map to TRBD2. CDR3 coding DNA: TGCGCCAGCAGCCCATTCCTAGCGGAGGGTTTGGGGACCCAGTACTTC. It is translated as CASSPFLAEGLGTQYF.